The source of this TCR beta chain is a study of PD-1 blockade in classical Hodgkin lymphoma. Assay: immunoSEQ multiplex PCR; the TCRdb copy retains only in-frame clones and omits some. The table lists 43,000 or so clones, approximately 73% of them singletons. Between the trimmed V and J ends, which lost 1 base and 2 bases, there was a span of 8 bases. The CDR3 contains 14 residues. Germline V gene data show CDR1 as KGHSH and CDR2 as LQKENI. Each patient's relapse followed autologous stem cell transplantation, and brentuximab vedotin exposure varied. The V gene is TRBV18, the J gene TRBJ1-2; D is perhaps TRBD1 (5 bases). Here the sequenced sample was peripheral blood mononuclear cells (PBMCs), taken at baseline. The TCR originated in a human donor with classical Hodgkin lymphoma. CDR3 amino acids: CASSPRWGNYGYTF. CDR3 DNA sequence: TGTGCCAGCTCACCACGATGGGGGAACTATGGCTACACCTTC.